This TCR beta chain was sequenced in a study of blood T cell repertoires in COVID-19. Study background: Whether acute or convalescent, the COVID-19 samples came from the United States, Italy and Spain. T cells, B-cell-depleted T cells, or PBMCs supplied cDNA or gDNA.

This clone has just one count. Sequencing used immunoSEQ multiplex PCR; TCRdb keeps in-frame clones, though not all of them. This table has 85,000 to 130,000 clones, 80% to 90% appearing once. This sequence originates from a man aged 50-59 years with acute or convalescent COVID-19. The sample comprised peripheral blood.

This CDR3 reads CASSESTHQPQHF. The CDR3 DNA sequence: TGCGCCAGCAGTGAGTCGACTCATCAGCCCCAGCATTTT. This chain joins TRBV10-2 and TRBJ1-5; D not certain. The V gene lost 0 bases and the J gene lost 5 bases, with 5 bases spanning the gap. Germline CDR1 and CDR2: WSHSY and SAAADI. The CDR3 runs 13 residues.